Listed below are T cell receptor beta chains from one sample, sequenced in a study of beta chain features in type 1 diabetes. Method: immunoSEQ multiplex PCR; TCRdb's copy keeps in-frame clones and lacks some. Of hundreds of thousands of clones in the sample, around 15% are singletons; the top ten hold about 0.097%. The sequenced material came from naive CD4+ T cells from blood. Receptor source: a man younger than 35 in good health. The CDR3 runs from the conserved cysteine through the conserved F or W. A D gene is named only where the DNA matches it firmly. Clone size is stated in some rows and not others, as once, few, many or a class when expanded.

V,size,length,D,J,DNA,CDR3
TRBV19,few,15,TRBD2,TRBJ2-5,TGTGCCAGTAGCCTGACTAGCGGGGGGCCCGGGACCCAGTACTTC,CASSLTSGGPGTQYF
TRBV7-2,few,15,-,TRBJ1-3,TGTGCCAGCAGCTTAGCGCGGGCATCTGGAAACACCATATATTTT,CASSLARASGNTIYF
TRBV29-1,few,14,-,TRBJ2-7,TGCAGCGTTCTAAACAGGCCTTCAGGTTACGAGCAGTACTTC,CSVLNRPSGYEQYF
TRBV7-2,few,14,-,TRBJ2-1,TGTGCCAGCAGCTTAGATTGGGGGGCACAGGAGCAGTTCTTC,CASSLDWGAQEQFF
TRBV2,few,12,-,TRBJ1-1,TGTGCCAGCAGAGCAAGGGCTACTGAAGCTTTCTTT,CASRARATEAFF
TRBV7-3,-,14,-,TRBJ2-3,TGTGCCAGCAGTCATCCGGGACCCACAGATACGCAGTATTTT,CASSHPGPTDTQYF
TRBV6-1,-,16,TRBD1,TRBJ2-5,TGTGCCAGCAGTGAAAGTTACAGGGGGTCCTCTGAGACCCAGTACTTC,CASSESYRGSSETQYF
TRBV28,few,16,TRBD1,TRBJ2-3,TGTGCCAGCAGTTCAGGGACAGCCAAGAGCACAGATACGCAGTATTTT,CASSSGTAKSTDTQYF
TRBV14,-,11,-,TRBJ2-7,TGTGCCAGCAGCCATGGGGCCCTACAGTACTTC,CASSHGALQYF
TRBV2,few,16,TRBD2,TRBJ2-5,TGTGCCAGCAGGGGGACTAGCGGGAGTTTCCAAGAGACCCAGTACTTC,CASRGTSGSFQETQYF
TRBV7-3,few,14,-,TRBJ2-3,TGTGCCAGCAGCTGGGACCATTACACAGATACGCAGTATTTT,CASSWDHYTDTQYF
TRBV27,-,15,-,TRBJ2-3,TGTGCCAGCAGTTTTCTAACGTCAATTGCAGATACGCAGTATTTT,CASSFLTSIADTQYF
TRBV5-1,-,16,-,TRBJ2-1,TGCGCCAGCAGCTTGGACAGGTTGCGAGCCATCAATGAGCAGTTCTTC,CASSLDRLRAINEQFF
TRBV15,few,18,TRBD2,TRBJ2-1,TGTGCCACCAGCAGAGGCAGGGCTAGCGGGGGCCCTGGCAATGAGCAGTTCTTC,CATSRGRASGGPGNEQFF
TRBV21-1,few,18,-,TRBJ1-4,TGTGCCAGCAGCAAAGAGGGGACAGGGGCGGGATGGAATGAAAAACTGTTTTTT,CASSKEGTGAGWNEKLFF
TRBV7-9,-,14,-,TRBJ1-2,TGTGCCAGCAGTTTCGAGAGGGCCACCTATGGCTACACCTTC,CASSFERATYGYTF
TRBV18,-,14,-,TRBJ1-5,TGTGCCAGCTCATCCCAGGGGCGGAATCAGCCCCAGCATTTT,CASSSQGRNQPQHF
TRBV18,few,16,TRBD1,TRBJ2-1,TGTGCCAGCTCACCAACGACAGGGAGCTCCTACAATGAGCAGTTCTTC,CASSPTTGSSYNEQFF
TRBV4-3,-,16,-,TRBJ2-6,TGCGCCAGCAGCCAAGATCGTGTGTCTGGGGCCAACGTCCTGACTTTC,CASSQDRVSGANVLTF
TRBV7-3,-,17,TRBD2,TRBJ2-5,TGTGCCAGCAGCTTAAAGGTTTCTAGCGGGGGCCAAGAGACCCAGTACTTC,CASSLKVSSGGQETQYF
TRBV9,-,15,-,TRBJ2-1,TGTGCCAGCAGCGCCGTGAGGAGCTCCTACAATGAGCAGTTCTTC,CASSAVRSSYNEQFF
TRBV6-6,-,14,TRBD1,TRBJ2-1,TGTGCCAGCAGCCACGGGACAGCGAACAATGAGCAGTTCTTC,CASSHGTANNEQFF
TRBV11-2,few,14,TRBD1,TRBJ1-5,TGTGCCAGCAGCCGGACAGGGACCAATCAGCCCCAGCATTTT,CASSRTGTNQPQHF
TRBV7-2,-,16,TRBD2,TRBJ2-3,TGTGCCAGCAGTCCCCCGGGACTAGCGGGGGGGGATACGCAGTATTTT,CASSPPGLAGGDTQYF
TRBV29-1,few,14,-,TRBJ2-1,TGCAGCGTTGATAACCATGGCCTGTACAATGAGCAGTTCTTC,CSVDNHGLYNEQFF
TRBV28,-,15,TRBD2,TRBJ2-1,TGTGCCAGCAGTCTCACTAGCGGGGGGGCCAATGAGCAGTTCTTC,CASSLTSGGANEQFF
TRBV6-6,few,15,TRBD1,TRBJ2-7,TGTGCCAGCAGTTACTCGAGGGACAGGGCCTACGAGCAGTACTTC,CASSYSRDRAYEQYF
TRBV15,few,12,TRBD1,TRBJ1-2,TGTGCCACCAGCCGGGACAGCTATGGCTACACCTTC,CATSRDSYGYTF
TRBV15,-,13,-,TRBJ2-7,TGTGCCACCAGCAGAGATCCCAGCTACGAGCAGTACTTC,CATSRDPSYEQYF
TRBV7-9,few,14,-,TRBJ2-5,TGTGCCAGCAGCTTATTGGGGTTGGGAGAGACCCAGTACTTC,CASSLLGLGETQYF
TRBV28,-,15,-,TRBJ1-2,TGTGCCAGCAGTTTAACTACGGGGAAGGACTATGGCTACACCTTC,CASSLTTGKDYGYTF